The T cell receptor beta chain described here comes from a study of blood T cell repertoires in COVID-19. Study information: There were acute and convalescent COVID-19 samples, and they came from the United States, Italy and Spain. From T cells, B-cell-depleted T cells, or PBMCs came the material, which was cDNA or gDNA.

This clone has ten or more counts. The data were produced by immunoSEQ multiplex PCR, yet TCRdb's version contains in-frame clones alone and is incomplete. Among under 45,000 clones, approximately 80% were seen once, and the ten largest hold under 35%. CDR1 and CDR2 (germline): SGHRS, YFSETQ. CDR3 length equals 14 residues. Trimming took 6 bases from V and 3 from J; bases not matched to a gene: 7. The chain joins TRBV5-1 to TRBJ1-2, with 8 bases that match TRBD1. The TCR was taken from an older man with acute or convalescent COVID-19. The sample taken for sequencing was peripheral blood. The CDR3 DNA follows: TGCGCCAGCAAGTCAGGGGGCAGCGACTATGGCTACACCTTC. This encodes CASKSGGSDYGYTF.